The sequence of this T cell receptor (beta chain) was determined in a study of OX40 agonist ivuxolimab in advanced cancers. CDR1 is MDHEN, CDR2 SYDVKM, per germline. V was shortened by 2 bases and J by 5 bases, with 6 bases between the two germline ends. The CDR3 sequence is 12 residues long. Autoimmune disease history or systemic immunosuppression disqualified patients. Produced via immunoSEQ multiplex PCR; TCRdb's table is partial and in-frame only. The table lists 50,000 to 80,000 clones, roughly 81% of them singletons. Sequences were derived from CD4+ or CD8+ T cells sorted from blood, sampled in a trial of the OX40 agonist ivuxolimab. V and J are TRBV28 and TRBJ2-5; D not certain. The sequence was collected from an adult with an advanced solid tumor such as melanoma, head and neck, liver or kidney cancer. CDR3 region: CASSLTEETQYF. The CDR3 DNA follows: TGTGCCAGCAGTTTAACGGAGGAGACCCAGTACTTC.